The 29 T cell receptor beta chains given below trace back to one sample, sequenced in a study of shared clonotypes between healthy human individuals. Repertoires were generated with immunoSEQ multiplex PCR, while TCRdb's copy carries only in-frame clones and drops some. This table holds over 400,000 clones, approximately 81% found once. The sequenced material came from PBMCs. These TCRs come from a woman in her 40s in good health. Some clones in this sample may be carry-over from other donors' samples.

V gene TRBV18 combines with J gene TRBJ1-4; no reliable D call. The CDR3 is 13 amino acids. Germline CDR1 is KGHSH and CDR2 is LQKENI. The V and J ends lost 10 bases and 4 bases respectively, with 13 bases between them. For the CDR3, the DNA is TGTGCCACCTTGCGTGGCCGTAATGAAAAACTGTTTTTT. It encodes CATLRGRNEKLFF.

The chain joins TRBV18 to TRBJ1-5; 10 bases map to TRBD1. Per germline, CDR1 KGHSH and CDR2 LQKENI. The CDR3 extends over 16 amino acids. J lost 2 bases, V lost 3 bases, and 4 bases had no gene match. Here the CDR3 DNA reads TGTGCCAGCTCACCTCCCGGGACAGGGGGCAATCAGCCCCAGCATTTT. This translates into CASSPPGTGGNQPQHF.

This chain connects TRBV18 to TRBJ1-4; tentatively, D is TRBD1 (5 bases). The germline gives CDR1 KGHSH, CDR2 LQKENI. The CDR3 covers 14 residues. V was pared by 3 bases and J by 10 bases, with 15 bases between. This CDR3 is CASSPGLRGRKLFF. For the CDR3, the DNA is TGTGCCAGCTCACCGGGACTGCGGGGAAGAAAACTGTTTTTT.

The chain has TRBV19 and TRBJ2-2, with a weak D call TRBD1 (5 bases). Germline values: CDR1 LNHDA, CDR2 SQIVND (reference sequence). The CDR3 is made up of 17 amino acids. The germline V and J ends were trimmed by 6 bases and 1 base, with 18 bases remaining between them. The CDR3 reads CASSTLGAAENTGELFF. In DNA, the CDR3 is TGTGCCAGTAGCACCCTAGGGGCAGCCGAGAACACCGGGGAGCTGTTTTTT.

The chain joins TRBV25-1 to TRBJ1-3, with D uncertain. This CDR3 contains 17 residues. Trimming shortened V by 3 bases and J by 0 bases, and 15 bases separated the two germline ends. Germline lookup yields CDR1 MGHDK and CDR2 SYGVNS. CDR3 loop: CASSDHSDGISGNTIYF. CDR3 nucleotides: TGTGCCAGCAGTGACCATTCGGACGGAATCTCTGGAAACACCATATATTTT.

This sequence joins TRBV19 and TRBJ1-5; 7 bases are shared with TRBD1. CDR3 length: 14 amino acids. Trimming took 10 bases from V and 5 from J; bases not matched to a gene: 11. CDR1 is LNHDA and CDR2 is SQIVND in the germline V gene (reference sequence). CDR3 sequence (DNA): TGTGCCACCACGAACGACAGGGAAGATCAGCCCCAGCATTTT. Its protein is CATTNDREDQPQHF.

This clone was observed a few times. The V and J genes are TRBV19 and TRBJ2-7, with 7 positions matching TRBD1. The CDR3 runs to 13 residues. Germline CDR1 is LNHDA and CDR2 is SQIVND (reference sequence). Trimming cost V 5 bases and J 1 base; bases outside gene matches: 2. This CDR3 reads CASSVDRSYEQYF. CDR3 DNA: TGTGCCAGTAGTGTGGACAGGTCCTACGAGCAGTACTTC.

This clone was detected only a few times. This CDR3 is CAISESGGTGYTF. The CDR3 bases are TGTGCCATCAGTGAGTCGGGAGGGACTGGCTACACCTTC. The chain couples TRBV10-3 to TRBJ1-2, with D perhaps matching TRBD1 (5 bases). There are 13 residues in the CDR3. Looked up from germline, CDR1 is ENHRY and CDR2 is SYGVKD. The V end was cut by 0 bases, the J end by 7 bases, with 9 bases between.

The CDR3 is CASSPGQRDEQYF. The CDR3 DNA follows: TGTGCCAGCTCACCCGGACAGCGGGACGAGCAGTACTTC. This sequence joins TRBV18 and TRBJ2-7, with D tentatively TRBD1 or TRBD2 (6 bases each). Trimming removed 3 bases at V and 5 bases at J, with 11 bases between. Germline assignment: CDR1 KGHSH and CDR2 LQKENI. The CDR3 runs to 13 residues.

The chain joins TRBV6-1 to TRBJ2-7, with TRBD1 identical over 8 bases. The CDR3 contains 13 residues. Germline-derived CDR1 and CDR2 are MNHNS and SASEGT. Trimming at V came to 6 bases and at J to 1 base, leaving 2 bases not matched to a gene. CDR3 DNA: TGTGCCAGCAGGACAGGGGTGTCCTACGAGCAGTACTTC. Its translation is CASRTGVSYEQYF.

On this clone: One base separates it from a far larger clone, so it is likely a read error. Different DNA sequences within this sample yield the same CDR3. The chain is built from TRBV5-1 and TRBJ1-1; TRBD1 is a possible D gene (6 bases). V dropped 4 bases and J dropped 6 bases, with 19 bases sitting between them. The germline gives CDR1 SGHRS, CDR2 YFSETQ. The CDR3 is 15 residues long. The CDR3 nucleotides read TGCGCCAGCAGCCCAGATAGGGGGGGATTCGCTGAAGCTTTCTTT. It yields the protein CASSPDRGGFAEAFF.

As concerns this clone: Given a far larger clone just one base away, this is likely a sequencing read error. The gene calls are TRBV30 and TRBJ1-1; no clear D. The germline V gene encodes CDR1 GTSNPN and CDR2 SVGIG (reference sequence). The CDR3 is 12 residues long. The CDR3 nucleotides are TGTACCTGGGCCCCGGGGAACACTGAAGCTTTCTTT. Encoded protein: CTWAPGNTEAFF.

In this sample, this clone turned up once. A far larger clone is just one base off, so this is likely a read error. This chain uses TRBV30 with TRBJ2-3; TRBD2 is a possible D gene (6 bases). Looked up from germline, CDR1 is GTSNPN and CDR2 is SVGIG (reference sequence). The CDR3 covers 15 residues. The CDR3 nucleotides read TGTGTCTGGGGTCGGGCGGGAAGAGGAACAGATACGCAGTATTTT. Residues: CVWGRAGRGTDTQYF.

Details on this clone: This likely came from a read error, as a far larger clone is one base away. Since the CDR3 does not end with the conserved phenylalanine or tryptophan, this likely comes from a read error. This sequence joins TRBV28 and TRBJ1-1; D gene unclear. Trimming removed 5 bases at V and 11 bases at J, with 9 bases between. The CDR3 extends over 10 amino acids. CDR1 and CDR2 (germline): MDHEN, SYDVKM. CDR3 sequence reads: CASSKARAFL. The CDR3 DNA sequence: TGTGCCAGCAGTAAAGCTAGGGCTTTCCTT.

For this clone: This likely traces to a read error, being one base from a far larger clone. Other DNA sequences in the same sample also yield this CDR3. The chain is built from TRBV7-9 and TRBJ1-1, with a possible D match to TRBD1 (5 bases). The germline gives CDR1 SEHNR, CDR2 FQNEAQ (reference sequence). The CDR3 has 15 amino acids. V was clipped by 5 bases and J by 1 base, with 14 bases between them. This chain's CDR3 is CASSLQGGQNTEAFF. DNA of the CDR3: TGTGCCAGCAGCCTCCAAGGTGGACAGAACACTGAAGCTTTCTTT. Together with reference TRBV7-9 and TRBJ1-1, the CDR3 gives the full variable domain: DTGVSQNPRHKITKRGQNVTFRCDPISEHNRLYWYRQTLGQGPEFLTYFQNEAQLEKSRLLSDRFSAERPKGSFSTLEIQRTEQGDSAMYLCASSLQGGQNTEAFFGQGTRLTVV.

The chain couples TRBV5-1 to TRBJ1-1; tentative D call: TRBD1 (5 bases). Trimming stripped 2 bases from V and 4 bases from J, with 12 bases between. The CDR3 sequence is 14 residues long. Germline V gene lookup returns CDR1 SGHRS and CDR2 YFSETQ. CDR3 sequence: CASSFAGRSTEAFF. CDR3 nucleotides: TGCGCCAGCAGCTTTGCAGGGAGGAGCACTGAAGCTTTCTTT.

This clone was found once. With a much larger clone just one base away, this may be a read error. CDR3 in DNA: TGTGCCAGCAGCTTATGTATCACTGGAGCGGGCTACAATGAGCAGTTCTTC. Residues: CASSLCITGAGYNEQFF. The rearrangement uses TRBV11-3 and TRBJ2-1, with D possibly being TRBD2 (6 bases). CDR1 SGHNT and CDR2 YENEEA come from the germline V gene. The CDR3 runs to 17 residues. V dropped 2 bases and J dropped 3 bases, with 17 bases sitting between them.

The rearrangement links TRBV19 to TRBJ1-5; TRBD1 is a possible D gene (5 bases). The CDR3 is 17 amino acids. Trimming took off 6 bases at V and 0 bases at J, with 18 bases between the two ends. The germline V gene has CDR1 LNHDA and CDR2 SQIVND (reference sequence). CDR3 bases: TGTGCCAGTAGGCTGGGACGGCGACTACTTAGCAATCAGCCCCAGCATTTT. Its translation: CASRLGRRLLSNQPQHF.

V usage is TRBV6-1 and J usage is TRBJ2-1; 11 bases line up with TRBD2. Germline-derived CDR1 and CDR2 are MNHNS and SASEGT. The J segment lost 4 bases and the V segment lost 6 bases, leaving 2 bases of the junction unmatched. This CDR3 is 14 amino acids long. This chain's CDR3 is CASRGLAVYNEQFF. The CDR3 DNA is TGTGCCAGCAGGGGACTAGCGGTATACAATGAGCAGTTCTTC.

The V call is TRBV10-3, the J call TRBJ1-5; perhaps TRBD1 as D (5 bases). Trimming pared 6 bases from V and 0 bases from J, leaving 15 bases between. This CDR3 comprises 16 residues. The germline V gene has CDR1 ENHRY and CDR2 SYGVKD. The CDR3 here is CAISRGSPDSNQPQHF. CDR3 DNA sequence: TGTGCCATCAGCCGGGGGTCACCTGATAGCAATCAGCCCCAGCATTTT.

The rearrangement joins TRBV5-5 to TRBJ1-3, with 8 bases lining up with TRBD1. Germline V gene sequence: CDR1 SGHKS, CDR2 YYEKEE (reference sequence). V shed 2 bases, J shed 5 bases, and the junction held 3 bases outside the gene matches. This CDR3 region has 14 residues. CDR3 in amino acids: CASSFDRGRNTIYF. CDR3 nucleotides: TGTGCCAGCAGCTTCGACAGGGGAAGAAACACCATATATTTT.

The chain has TRBV29-1 and TRBJ1-2; no clear D. The CDR3 runs to 12 residues. V was cut by 8 bases and J by 7 bases, with 17 bases left in between. Germline CDR1 is SQVTM and CDR2 is ANQGSEA. CDR3 protein: CSLGPLTGGYTF. The DNA for the CDR3 is TGCAGCCTTGGACCTTTGACGGGTGGCTACACCTTC.

Many counts were recorded for this clone. This sample includes further DNA sequences coding for the same CDR3. The chain uses TRBV4-3 and TRBJ2-1; TRBD2 agrees at 11 bases. The CDR3 is made up of 15 amino acids. In germline, CDR1 is LGHNA, CDR2 YSLEER. V shed 4 bases, J shed 5 bases, and the junction held 4 bases outside the gene matches. This CDR3 reads CASSLGTSGHNEQFF. DNA of the CDR3: TGCGCCAGCAGCCTCGGGACTAGCGGCCACAATGAGCAGTTCTTC.

The V gene is TRBV6-6, the J gene TRBJ2-4; D possibly corresponds to TRBD2 (5 bases). The CDR3 covers 13 residues. V shed 11 bases and J shed 0 bases, with 11 bases lying between them. Germline CDR1 and CDR2: MNHNY and SVGAGI (reference sequence). The CDR3 reads CAPRREAKNIQYF. The CDR3 DNA follows: TGTGCCCCTCGCCGGGAAGCCAAAAACATTCAGTACTTC.

V gene TRBV2 combines with J gene TRBJ2-3; D might be TRBD1 or TRBD2, each matching 6 bases. The CDR3 consists of 13 residues. Trimming shortened V by 6 bases and J by 6 bases, and 13 bases separated the two germline ends. CDR1 and CDR2 (germline): SNHLY, FYNNEI. CDR3: CASRIGGGDTQYF. The CDR3 DNA follows: TGTGCCAGCAGAATAGGAGGGGGGGATACGCAGTATTTT.

About this clone itself: One base separates it from a far larger clone, so it is likely a read error. Within the sample, other DNA sequences also encode this same CDR3. This chain connects TRBV5-4 to TRBJ2-5; D is perhaps TRBD2 (7 bases). CDR3 length equals 14 residues. V dropped 3 bases and J dropped 6 bases, with 15 bases sitting between them. Germline CDR1 reads SGHNT; CDR2 reads YYREEE (reference sequence). CDR3 residues: CASSSRRGGQTQYF. The CDR3 region has the DNA TGTGCCAGCAGCTCCAGGAGGGGGGGACAGACCCAGTACTTC.

The V and J genes are TRBV6-1 and TRBJ1-5, with unresolved D. Germline V gives CDR1 MNHNS, CDR2 SASEGT. V was cut by 0 bases and J by 6 bases, with 21 bases left in between. The CDR3 has 18 amino acids. CDR3 coding DNA: TGTGCCAGCAGTGAAGCGCTTCACATGGCAGCCGCCGGTCAGCCCCAGCATTTT. Its translation is CASSEALHMAAAGQPQHF.

The chain uses TRBV7-8 and TRBJ2-7; the match to TRBD1 covers 8 bases. The germline CDR1 and CDR2 sequences are SGHVS and FQNEAQ. V was pared by 5 bases and J by 0 bases, with 3 bases of the junction left unmatched. The CDR3 extends over 14 amino acids. DNA of the CDR3: TGTGCCAGCAGCAACGACAGGGGCTCCTACGAGCAGTACTTC. Protein product: CASSNDRGSYEQYF.

Regarding this clone: A far larger clone is off by one base, so a read error is likely. The chain carries TRBV29-1 and TRBJ2-3; no definite D call. The DNA end is a closer match to TRBJ1-5, so the J assignment may be wrong. The CDR3 has 15 amino acids. CDR1 SQVTM and CDR2 ANQGSEA come from the germline V gene. The CDR3 DNA follows: TGCAGCGTTGAAGATCTCGGGATAGGGTCAGATACGCAGCATTTT. Residues: CSVEDLGIGSDTQHF.